Described below is a single TCR beta chain sequence and its context. The antigen is not known. Stated time point: cycle 4 day 1 (C4D1), after more than five weeks of nivolumab. Every single patient, without exception, relapsed after autologous stem cell transplantation, and brentuximab vedotin exposure varied. This sample is part of a study of PD-1 blockade in classical Hodgkin lymphoma. General observations from the study: Newly diagnosed patients reportedly had lower baseline TCR diversity than healthy donors.

The CDR3 is made up of 12 amino acids. Germline V CDR1 and CDR2: SQVTM, ANQGSEA. Trimming cost V 7 bases and J 5 bases, with 14 bases left between them. The table came from immunoSEQ multiplex PCR; TCRdb's copy has only in-frame clones and leaves some out. The sample yields some 90,000 clones, about three quarters seen once. The source was peripheral blood mononuclear cells (PBMCs), collected before the fourth cycle of nivolumab. V is TRBV29-1 and J is TRBJ2-5; D possibly corresponds to TRBD1 (5 bases). This sequence was found in a human donor with classical Hodgkin lymphoma. CDR3 loop: CSAGQGYETQYF. CDR3 sequence (DNA): TGCAGCGCTGGCCAGGGATATGAGACCCAGTACTTC.